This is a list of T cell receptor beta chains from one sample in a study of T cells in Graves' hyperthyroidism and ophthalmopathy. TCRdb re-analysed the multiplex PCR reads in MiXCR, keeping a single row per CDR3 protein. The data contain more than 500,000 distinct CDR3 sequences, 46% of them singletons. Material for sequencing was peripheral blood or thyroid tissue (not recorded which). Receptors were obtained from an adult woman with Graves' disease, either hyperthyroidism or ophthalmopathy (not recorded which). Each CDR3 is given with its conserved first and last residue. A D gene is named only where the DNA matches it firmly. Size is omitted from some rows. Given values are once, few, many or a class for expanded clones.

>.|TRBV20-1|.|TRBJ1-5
CSAQQGGNQPQHF
TGCAGTGCTCAACAGGGTGGCAATCAGCCCCAGCATTTT
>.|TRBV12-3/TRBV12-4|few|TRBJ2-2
CASSSSGPGELFF
TGTGCCAGCAGCTCCTCAGGGCCCGGGGAGCTGTTTTTT
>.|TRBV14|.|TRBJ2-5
CASSQDFAGAETQYF
TGTGCCAGCAGCCAAGATTTTGCGGGCGCGGAGACCCAGTACTTC
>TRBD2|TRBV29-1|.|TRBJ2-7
CSAGTSGDGRQYF
TGCAGCGCCGGGACTAGCGGGGACGGTCGGCAGTACTTC
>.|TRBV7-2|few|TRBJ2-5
CASSSSGLETQYF
TGTGCCAGCAGCTCCTCAGGGTTGGAGACCCAGTACTTC
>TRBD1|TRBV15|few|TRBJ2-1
CATKTGGSEQFF
TGTGCCACCAAGACAGGGGGATCTGAGCAGTTCTTC
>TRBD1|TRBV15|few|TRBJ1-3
CATAGTGAGNTIYF
TGTGCCACGGCCGGGACAGGGGCTGGAAACACCATATATTTT
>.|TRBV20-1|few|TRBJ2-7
CSALQAGALSSEQYF
TGCAGTGCTCTACAGGCTGGAGCCCTCAGTTCCGAGCAGTACTTC
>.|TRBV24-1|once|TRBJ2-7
CATSFRDSYEQYF
TGTGCCACCAGTTTCAGGGATTCCTACGAGCAGTACTTC
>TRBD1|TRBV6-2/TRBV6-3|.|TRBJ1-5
CASSHPQDRERQPQHF
TGTGCCAGCAGCCACCCTCAGGACAGGGAGCGACAGCCCCAGCATTTT
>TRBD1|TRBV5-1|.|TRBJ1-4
CASSSLGTGGQKLFF
TGCGCCAGCAGCTCCCTTGGGACAGGAGGACAAAAACTGTTTTTT
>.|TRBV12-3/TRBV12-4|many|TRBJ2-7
CASSLGSPYEQYF
TGTGCCAGCAGTCTCGGGTCTCCCTACGAGCAGTACTTC
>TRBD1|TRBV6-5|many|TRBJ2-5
CASRATGEETQYF
TGTGCCAGCAGAGCGACAGGGGAGGAGACCCAGTACTTC
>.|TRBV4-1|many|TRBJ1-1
CASSPTDPNTEAFF
TGCGCCAGCAGCCCGACAGACCCGAACACTGAAGCTTTCTTT
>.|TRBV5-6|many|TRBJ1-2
CASSSTTNYGYTF
TGTGCCAGCAGCTCCACCACTAACTATGGCTACACCTTC
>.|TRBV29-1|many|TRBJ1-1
CSALPGTGMNTEAFF
TGCAGCGCTCTCCCTGGAACAGGGATGAACACTGAAGCTTTCTTT
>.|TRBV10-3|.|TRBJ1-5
CAISGGIALNQPQHF
TGTGCCATCAGTGGAGGTATTGCTCTCAATCAGCCCCAGCATTTT
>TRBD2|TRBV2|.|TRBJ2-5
CASSEGVWTSGNQETQYF
TGTGCCAGCAGTGAAGGTGTGTGGACTAGCGGGAACCAAGAGACCCAGTACTTC
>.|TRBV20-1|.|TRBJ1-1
CSARRGASNTEAFF
TGCAGTGCGAGGAGGGGGGCATCGAACACTGAAGCTTTCTTT
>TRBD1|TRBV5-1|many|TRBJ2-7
CASSLKGQGAYEQYF
TGCGCCAGCAGCTTGAAGGGACAGGGGGCCTACGAGCAGTACTTC
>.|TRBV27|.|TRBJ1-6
CASSMSRSSYNSPLHF
TGTGCCAGCAGTATGTCGAGGAGCTCCTATAATTCACCCCTCCACTTT
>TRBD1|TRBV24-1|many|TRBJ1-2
CATSRDSSNYGYTF
TGTGCCACCTCCCGGGACAGTTCTAACTATGGCTACACCTTC
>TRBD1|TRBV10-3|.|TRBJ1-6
CAIGGTGGSPLHF
TGTGCCATCGGGGGGACAGGGGGTTCACCCCTCCACTTT
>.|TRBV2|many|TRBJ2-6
CASSREGWGVLTF
TGTGCCAGCAGTAGGGAAGGTTGGGGCGTCCTGACTTTC
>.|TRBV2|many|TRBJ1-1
CASTQQGLNTEAFF
TGTGCCAGCACACAACAGGGCTTGAACACTGAAGCTTTCTTT
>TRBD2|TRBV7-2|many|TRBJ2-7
CASSLTSGRAHEQYF
TGTGCCAGCAGCTTGACTAGCGGGAGGGCCCACGAGCAGTACTTC
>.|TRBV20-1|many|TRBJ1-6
CSARVGQSLNSPLHF
TGCAGTGCTAGAGTTGGACAGAGTCTAAATTCACCCCTCCACTTT
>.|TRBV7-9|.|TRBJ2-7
CASSLARLEQYF
TGTGCCAGCAGCTTAGCGCGGCTCGAGCAGTACTTC
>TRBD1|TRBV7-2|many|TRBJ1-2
CASSLTGQSTYGYTF
TGTGCCAGCAGCTTAACGGGACAGAGTACCTATGGCTACACCTTC
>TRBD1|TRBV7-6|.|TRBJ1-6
CASSSRQGSSPLHF
TGTGCCAGCAGCTCCCGACAGGGGTCTTCACCCCTCCACTTT
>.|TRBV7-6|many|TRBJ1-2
CASSFKPNYGYTF
TGTGCCAGCAGCTTTAAGCCCAACTATGGCTACACCTTC
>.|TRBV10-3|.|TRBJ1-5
CAIAGGGQPQHF
TGTGCCATCGCTGGAGGTGGCCAGCCCCAGCATTTT
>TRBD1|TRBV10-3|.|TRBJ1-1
CAISARTGGREGLRAFF
TGTGCCATCAGTGCCAGGACAGGGGGCAGGGAAGGCCTGCGAGCTTTCTTT
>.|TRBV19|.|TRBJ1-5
CASSISDGNQPQHF
TGTGCCAGTAGTATCTCGGACGGGAATCAGCCCCAGCATTTT
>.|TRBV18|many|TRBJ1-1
CASSPPGHTEAFF
TGTGCCAGCTCACCACCCGGGCACACTGAAGCTTTCTTT
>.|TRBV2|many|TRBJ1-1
CASSNRGLNTEAFF
TGTGCCAGCAGTAATCGGGGGCTGAACACTGAAGCTTTCTTT
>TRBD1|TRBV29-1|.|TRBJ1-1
CSVGQDYTEAFF
TGCAGCGTAGGACAGGACTACACTGAAGCCTTCTTT
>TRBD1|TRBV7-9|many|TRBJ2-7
CASSQTGGHEQYF
TGTGCCAGCAGCCAGACAGGGGGCCACGAGCAGTACTTC
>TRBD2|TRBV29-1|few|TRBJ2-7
CSAGLAPTYEQYF
TGCAGCGCCGGACTAGCGCCGACCTACGAGCAGTACTTC
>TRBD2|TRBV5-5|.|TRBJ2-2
CAGRLAENTGELFF
TGTGCCGGAAGACTAGCGGAAAACACCGGGGAGCTGTTTTTT
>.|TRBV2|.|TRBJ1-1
CASMPQGMTEAFF
TGTGCCAGCATGCCACAGGGAATGACTGAAGCTTTCTTT
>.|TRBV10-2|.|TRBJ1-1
CASSSGQQNTEAFF
TGCGCCAGCAGCTCCGGGCAGCAAAACACTGAAGCTTTCTTT
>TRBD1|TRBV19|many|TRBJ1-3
CASRRGDSGNTIYF
TGTGCCAGCCGCAGGGGGGACTCTGGAAACACCATATATTTT
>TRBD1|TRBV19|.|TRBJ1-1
CASSTGQQAFF
TGTGCCAGTAGCACGGGACAGCAAGCTTTCTTT
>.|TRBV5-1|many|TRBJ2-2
CASSRDGANTGELFF
TGCGCCAGCAGCAGGGACGGCGCGAACACCGGGGAGCTGTTTTTT
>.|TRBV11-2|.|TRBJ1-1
CASSFEAFF
TGTGCCAGCAGCTTTGAAGCTTTCTTT
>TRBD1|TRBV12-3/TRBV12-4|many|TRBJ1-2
CASSLSDRGRGYTF
TGTGCCAGCAGTCTAAGTGACAGGGGGCGCGGCTACACCTTC
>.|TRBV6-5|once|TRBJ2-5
CASTGAWETQYF
TGTGCCAGCACCGGGGCTTGGGAGACCCAGTACTTC